One sample yielded the 22 T cell receptor beta chains listed below, sequenced in a study of cytomegalovirus exposure and HLA in healthy donors. 13 Jbeta primers and 60 Vbeta primers were used for the PCR. Clones were sequenced by immunoSEQ multiplex PCR, and TCRdb holds only the in-frame ones, with some missing. The data hold fewer than 65,000 clones, with approximately 76% observed a single time. Material: PBMCs. These receptors all come from a man in his forties or fifties in good health and CMV-seronegative.

This clone is termed medium-sized (0.01 to 0.1%). V is TRBV5-6 and J is TRBJ1-3, with 12 bases aligning to TRBD1. The CDR3 spans 18 residues. Germline V gives CDR1 SGHDT, CDR2 YYEEEE. V was pared by 2 bases and J by 4 bases, with 10 bases of the junction left unmatched. This CDR3 reads CASSFSRDRGLPGNTIYF. CDR3 DNA: TGTGCCAGCAGCTTCTCCCGGGACAGGGGGCTGCCCGGAAACACCATATATTTT.

The chain is built from TRBV5-1 and TRBJ1-2; D gene unclear. V lost 4 bases, J lost 8 bases, and 9 bases lay in between. Germline CDR1 is SGHRS and CDR2 is YFSETQ. CDR3 length equals 11 residues. This CDR3 reads CASSTEGGYTF. The CDR3 region has the DNA TGCGCCAGCAGCACAGAGGGAGGCTACACCTTC.

CDR3: CASSIGGRGFSYEQYF. The DNA for the CDR3 is TGTGCCAGTAGTATAGGGGGCAGGGGCTTCTCCTACGAGCAGTACTTC. The chain recombines TRBV19 with TRBJ2-7; tentatively, D is TRBD1 (6 bases). The length of the CDR3 is 16 residues. Germline V gene lookup returns CDR1 LNHDA and CDR2 SQIVND (reference sequence). V shed 1 base and J shed 0 bases, with 13 bases lying between them.

CDR3 loop: CASSIGQGALGEQYF. The DNA for the CDR3 is TGTGCCAGTAGTATTGGACAGGGGGCGCTGGGCGAGCAGTACTTC. The genes are TRBV19 and TRBJ2-7, with 11 bases that match TRBD1. Germline CDR1 LNHDA, CDR2 SQIVND (reference sequence). Germline trimming cut 3 bases from V and 6 bases from J; bases unmatched to any gene: 7. The CDR3 is 15 amino acids.

Turning to this clone: Additional DNA sequences in this sample encode the identical CDR3. J is TRBJ2-3 and V is TRBV7-2; D might be TRBD2 (6 bases). V was pared by 2 bases and J by 0 bases, with 12 bases between. Germline V gene sequence: CDR1 SGHTA, CDR2 FQGNSA. The CDR3 loop spans 16 amino acids. This chain's CDR3 is CASSLLGGDSTDTQYF. The CDR3 DNA is TGTGCCAGCAGCTTATTAGGCGGGGATAGCACAGATACGCAGTATTTT.

The V and J genes are TRBV7-3 and TRBJ1-1; no reliable D call. CDR3 length equals 15 residues. V lost 0 bases and J 1 base, leaving 9 bases between the germline ends. Germline values: CDR1 SGHTA, CDR2 FQGTGA. The CDR3 sequence: CASSLTWRTNTEAFF. The CDR3 DNA follows: TGTGCCAGCAGCTTAACGTGGAGGACGAACACTGAAGCTTTCTTT.

This clone turned up a few times. The V gene is TRBV5-4, the J gene TRBJ1-2; D is unclear. The germline gives CDR1 SGHNT, CDR2 YYREEE (reference sequence). This CDR3 comprises 15 residues. The V end was cut by 4 bases, the J end by 5 bases, with 18 bases between. The CDR3 loop is CASSLYRARTYGYTF. CDR3 nucleotides: TGTGCCAGCAGCCTTTACCGGGCCAGGACTTATGGCTACACCTTC.

This clone has just a few counts. The rearrangement uses TRBV6-5 and TRBJ2-3; tentatively, D is TRBD2 (6 bases). Trimming cost V 9 bases and J 4 bases, with 20 bases left between them. This CDR3 comprises 15 residues. CDR1 is MNHEY, CDR2 SVGAGI, per germline. The CDR3 DNA reads as TGTGCCAGTGGACGACCGGGACTTACGGCAGATACGCAGTATTTT. It translates to CASGRPGLTADTQYF.

The V call is TRBV19, the J call TRBJ1-1; TRBD1 matches 12 bases. Germline V CDR1 and CDR2: LNHDA, SQIVND (reference sequence). With V trimmed by 3 bases and J by 1 base, 3 bases remained unmatched. The CDR3 spans 16 residues. The CDR3 DNA reads as TGTGCCAGTAGTATTAGGGGACAGGGGGCGAACACTGAAGCTTTCTTT. Translated, it gives CASSIRGQGANTEAFF.

This clone was detected only a few times. The rearrangement joins TRBV6-1 to TRBJ2-2; D unresolved. This CDR3 spans 15 amino acids. The V end was cut by 2 bases, the J end by 5 bases, with 12 bases between. Germline values: CDR1 MNHNS, CDR2 SASEGT. The CDR3 region is CASSEHVGRTGELFF. CDR3 DNA: TGTGCCAGCAGTGAACATGTCGGCAGGACCGGGGAGCTGTTTTTT.

For this clone: Other DNA sequences from this sample encode an identical CDR3 as well. The chain uses TRBV2 and TRBJ1-1, with D hard to call. The CDR3 sequence is 14 residues long. Germline V gene lookup returns CDR1 SNHLY and CDR2 FYNNEI. V was pared by 8 bases and J by 1 base, with 14 bases between. The CDR3 DNA reads as TGTGCCAGCCGATTCCCGGTAGCGAACACTGAAGCTTTCTTT. As protein: CASRFPVANTEAFF.

This chain uses TRBV7-6 with TRBJ2-5, with D possibly being TRBD2 (6 bases). Trimming took 4 bases from V and 11 from J, leaving 11 bases between them. From germline, CDR1 is SGHVS and CDR2 FNYEAQ. This CDR3 is 11 amino acids long. CDR3 protein: CASSSSGEQYF. CDR3 bases: TGTGCCAGCAGCTCATCGGGGGAGCAGTACTTC.

The J gene is TRBJ2-5, the V gene TRBV9; tentatively, D is TRBD2 (5 bases). Germline V gives CDR1 SGDLS, CDR2 YYNGEE. Trimming cost V 0 bases and J 10 bases, with 10 bases left between them. This CDR3 is 12 amino acids long. This chain's CDR3 is CASSVAGRDQYF. CDR3 bases: TGTGCCAGCAGCGTAGCTGGTCGGGACCAGTACTTC.

The J gene is TRBJ2-2, the V gene TRBV4-2, with TRBD2 identical over 7 bases. The CDR3 totals 21 residues. Germline CDR1 reads LGHNA; CDR2 reads YNFKEQ. V gave up 0 bases and J gave up 5 bases; unmatched junction bases: 21. CDR3 sequence: CASSQDELYHGGLGGTGELFF. CDR3 bases: TGTGCCAGCAGCCAAGATGAGTTATATCACGGTGGGCTGGGGGGGACCGGGGAGCTGTTTTTT.

The chain employs TRBV9 and TRBJ2-7; 7 nucleotides agree with TRBD2. The V segment lost 0 bases and the J segment 3 bases; nucleotides outside the gene matches: 6. CDR1 and CDR2 from the germline V gene are SGDLS and YYNGEE. This CDR3 region has 15 residues. CDR3 sequence: CASSVEGRGDYEQYF. CDR3 bases: TGTGCCAGCAGCGTAGAGGGACGGGGGGACTACGAGCAGTACTTC.

This chain joins TRBV6-6 and TRBJ2-5; D may be TRBD2 (6 bases). The germline gives CDR1 MNHNY, CDR2 SVGAGI (reference sequence). The CDR3 is made up of 13 amino acids. V lost 9 bases and J lost 4, with 15 bases in between. In nucleotides, the CDR3 is TGTGCCAGTCTGGGGGGAAGAGGAGAGACCCAGTACTTC. This translates into CASLGGRGETQYF.

The V gene is TRBV12-2, the J gene TRBJ2-3; TRBD2, the D gene given by the table, was not confirmed from the DNA. TRBV12-2 is annotated as a pseudogene. The CDR3 has 17 amino acids. The CDR3 DNA reads TGTGCAAGTCGGCGCGAAAAGACTAGCGGGTTCCCAGATACGCAGTATTTT. It yields the protein CASRREKTSGFPDTQYF.

This chain connects TRBV5-6 to TRBJ1-2; D uncertain. The CDR3 covers 14 residues. V shed 1 base and J shed 4 bases, with 11 bases lying between them. Germline CDR1 SGHDT, CDR2 YYEEEE. The CDR3 DNA follows: TGTGCCAGCAGCTTGAGCGGACTGGTCTATGGCTACACCTTC. Translated: CASSLSGLVYGYTF.

The chain is built from TRBV7-9 and TRBJ2-7, with D hard to call. The CDR3 covers 15 residues. Germline-derived CDR1 and CDR2 are SEHNR and FQNEAQ (reference sequence). Trimming cost V 5 bases and J 0 bases, with 14 bases left between them. The CDR3 bases are TGTGCCAGCAGCCGGCCAGGCAGGCCCTCCTACGAGCAGTACTTC. This gives the protein CASSRPGRPSYEQYF. The entire variable domain, with the rest obtained from reference TRBV7-9 and TRBJ2-7, is as follows: DTGVSQNPRHKITKRGQNVTFRCDPISEHNRLYWYRQTLGQGPEFLTYFQNEAQLEKSRLLSDRFSAERPKGSFSTLEIQRTEQGDSAMYLCASSRPGRPSYEQYFGPGTRLTVT.

This clone was seen just once. This rearrangement joins TRBV6-5 to TRBJ2-1, with TRBD2 as a possible D gene (5 bases). Trimming cost V 7 bases and J 8 bases, with 18 bases left between them. Germline CDR1 and CDR2: MNHEY and SVGAGI. The CDR3 length is 14 residues. CDR3: CASTPGGSADEQFF. The CDR3 region has the DNA TGTGCCAGCACTCCCGGTGGTAGCGCAGATGAGCAGTTCTTC.

The CDR3 here is CASSVRGSGVNTEAFF. The CDR3 nucleotides are TGTGCCAGCAGTGTCAGGGGTAGTGGGGTGAACACTGAAGCTTTCTTT. V is TRBV27 and J is TRBJ1-1, with a tentative D call TRBD1 (6 bases). V was cut by 5 bases and J by 0 bases, with 16 bases left in between. CDR3 length equals 16 residues. The germline V gene encodes CDR1 MNHEY and CDR2 SMNVEV (reference sequence).

This chain uses TRBV10-3 with TRBJ2-2, with D hard to call. Germline CDR1 and CDR2: ENHRY and SYGVKD. The CDR3 contains 13 residues. Trimming stripped 10 bases from V and 2 bases from J, with 11 bases between. The chain's CDR3 is CATTDTNTGELFF. CDR3 bases: TGTGCCACCACTGACACTAACACCGGGGAGCTGTTTTTT.